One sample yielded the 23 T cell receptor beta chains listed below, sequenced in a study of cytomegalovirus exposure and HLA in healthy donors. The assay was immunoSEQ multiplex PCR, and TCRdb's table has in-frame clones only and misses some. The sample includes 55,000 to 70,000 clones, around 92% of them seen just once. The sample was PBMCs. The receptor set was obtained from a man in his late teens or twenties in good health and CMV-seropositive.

The CDR3 region has the DNA TGTGCCAGCAGTGAACTCCCCTACGAGCAGTACTTC. Encoded protein: CASSELPYEQYF. The rearrangement links TRBV2 to TRBJ2-7, with unresolved D. The CDR3 contains 12 residues. The V end lost 2 bases, the J end lost 2 bases, and 4 bases lay between the germline ends. Germline V gene sequence: CDR1 SNHLY, CDR2 FYNNEI.

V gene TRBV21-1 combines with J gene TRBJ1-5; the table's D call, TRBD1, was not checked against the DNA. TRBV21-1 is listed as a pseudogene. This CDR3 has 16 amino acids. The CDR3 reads CASSGGRGQGYQPQHF. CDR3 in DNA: TGTGCCAGCAGCGGGGGAAGGGGACAGGGGTATCAGCCCCAGCATTTT.

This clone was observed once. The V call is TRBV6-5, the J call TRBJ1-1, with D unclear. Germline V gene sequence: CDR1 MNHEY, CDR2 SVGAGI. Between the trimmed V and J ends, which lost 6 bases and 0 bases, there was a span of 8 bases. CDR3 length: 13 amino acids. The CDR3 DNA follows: TGTGCCAGCAGGTCTACAGTGAACACTGAAGCTTTCTTT. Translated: CASRSTVNTEAFF.

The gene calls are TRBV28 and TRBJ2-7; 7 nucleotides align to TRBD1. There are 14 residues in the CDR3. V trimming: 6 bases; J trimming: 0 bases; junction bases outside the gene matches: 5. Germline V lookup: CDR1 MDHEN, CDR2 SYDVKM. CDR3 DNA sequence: TGTGCCAGCAGCAGGGGGTGGAGCTCCTACGAGCAGTACTTC. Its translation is CASSRGWSSYEQYF.

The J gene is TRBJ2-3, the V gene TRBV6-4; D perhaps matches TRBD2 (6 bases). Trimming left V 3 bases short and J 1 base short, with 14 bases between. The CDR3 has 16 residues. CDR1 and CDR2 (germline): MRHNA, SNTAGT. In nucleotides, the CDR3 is TGTGCCAGCAGTGAGGGGCCGGGAGATGGCACAGATACGCAGTATTTT. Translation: CASSEGPGDGTDTQYF.

CDR3 sequence: CASSLRAGPSYEQYF. The CDR3 DNA is TGTGCCAGCAGTTTACGGGCGGGACCGAGCTACGAGCAGTACTTC. The chain carries TRBV27 and TRBJ2-7; weak D call: TRBD2 (6 bases). This CDR3 has 15 amino acids. Deletions cut 2 bases from V and 3 bases from J, with 14 bases between. CDR1 and CDR2 from the germline V gene are MNHEY and SMNVEV (reference sequence).

CDR3 in DNA: TGCAGCGTTCGCCCGGCCTCAGGGGAGCAGTACTTC. Residues: CSVRPASGEQYF. The chain is built from TRBV29-1 and TRBJ2-7; tentative D call: TRBD1 (5 bases). The CDR3 contains 12 residues. Germline values: CDR1 SQVTM, CDR2 ANQGSEA. The V end lost 5 bases, the J end lost 7 bases, and 15 bases lay between the germline ends.

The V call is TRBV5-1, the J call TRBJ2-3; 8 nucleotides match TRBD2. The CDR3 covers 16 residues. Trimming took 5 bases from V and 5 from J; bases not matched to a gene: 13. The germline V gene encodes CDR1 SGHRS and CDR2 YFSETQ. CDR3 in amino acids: CASSRPSGSGKDTQYF. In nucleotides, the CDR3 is TGCGCCAGCAGTCGACCAAGCGGGAGCGGTAAAGATACGCAGTATTTT. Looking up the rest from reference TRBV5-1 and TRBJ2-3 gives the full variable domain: KAGVTQTPRYLIKTRGQQVTLSCSPISGHRSVSWYQQTPGQGLQFLFEYFSETQRNKGNFPGRFSGRQFSNSRSEMNVSTLELGDSALYLCASSRPSGSGKDTQYFGPGTRLTVL.

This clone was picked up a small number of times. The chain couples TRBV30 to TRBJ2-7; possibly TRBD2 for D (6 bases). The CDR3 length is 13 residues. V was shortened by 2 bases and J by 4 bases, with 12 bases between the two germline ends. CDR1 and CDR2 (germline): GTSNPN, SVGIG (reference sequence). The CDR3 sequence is CAWSSGGPYEQYF. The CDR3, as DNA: TGTGCCTGGAGTTCCGGGGGACCGTACGAGCAGTACTTC. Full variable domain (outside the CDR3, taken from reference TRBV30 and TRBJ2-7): SQTIHQWPATLVQPVGSPLSLECTVEGTSNPNLYWYRQAAGRGLQLLFYSVGIGQISSEVPQNLSASRPQDRQFILSSKKLLLSDSGFYLCAWSSGGPYEQYFGPGTRLTVT.

The CDR3 coding sequence is TGTGCCAGCAGTTTTGGGCAGGGGGTTCAGCCCCAGCATTTT. Translating gives CASSFGQGVQPQHF. The rearrangement joins TRBV28 to TRBJ1-5; TRBD1 matches 7 bases. Germline assignment: CDR1 MDHEN and CDR2 SYDVKM. With V trimmed by 3 bases and J by 6 bases, 5 bases remained unmatched. This CDR3 is 14 amino acids long. Combining the CDR3 with reference TRBV28 and TRBJ1-5 gives the whole variable domain DVKVTQSSRYLVKRTGEKVFLECVQDMDHENMFWYRQDPGLGLRLIYFSYDVKMKEKGDIPEGYSVSREKKERFSLILESASTNQTSMYLCASSFGQGVQPQHFGDGTRLSIL.

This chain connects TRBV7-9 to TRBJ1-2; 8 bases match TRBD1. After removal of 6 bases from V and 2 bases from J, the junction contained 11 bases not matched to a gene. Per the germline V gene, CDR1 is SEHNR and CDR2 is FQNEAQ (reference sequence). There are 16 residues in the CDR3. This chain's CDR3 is CASRPTSGQGNYGYTF. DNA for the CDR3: TGTGCCAGCAGGCCTACAAGCGGACAGGGAAACTATGGCTACACCTTC.

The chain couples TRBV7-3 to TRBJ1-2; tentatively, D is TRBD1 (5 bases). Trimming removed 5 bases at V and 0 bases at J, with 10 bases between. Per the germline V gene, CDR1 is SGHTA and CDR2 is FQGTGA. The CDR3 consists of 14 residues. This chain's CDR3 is CASSPDSTNYGYTF. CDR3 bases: TGTGCCAGCAGCCCAGACAGTACTAACTATGGCTACACCTTC.

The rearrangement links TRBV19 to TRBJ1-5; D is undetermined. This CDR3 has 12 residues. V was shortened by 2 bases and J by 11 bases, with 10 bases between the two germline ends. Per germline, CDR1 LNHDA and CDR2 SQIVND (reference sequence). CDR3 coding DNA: TGTGCCAGTAGTATATATGAGGGTTCCCAGCATTTT. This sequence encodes CASSIYEGSQHF.

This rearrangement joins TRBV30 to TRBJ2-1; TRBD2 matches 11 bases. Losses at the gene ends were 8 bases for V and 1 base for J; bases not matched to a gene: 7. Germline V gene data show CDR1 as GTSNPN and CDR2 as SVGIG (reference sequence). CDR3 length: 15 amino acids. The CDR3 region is CARTRTSGSYNEQFF. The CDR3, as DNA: TGTGCCCGGACCCGGACTAGCGGGTCCTACAATGAGCAGTTCTTC.

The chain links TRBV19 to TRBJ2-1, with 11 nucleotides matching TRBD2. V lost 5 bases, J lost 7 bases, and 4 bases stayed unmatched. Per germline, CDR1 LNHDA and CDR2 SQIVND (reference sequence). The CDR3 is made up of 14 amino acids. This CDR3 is CASSAGTSGNEQFF. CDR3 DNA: TGTGCCAGTAGTGCCGGGACTAGCGGAAATGAGCAGTTCTTC.

The CDR3 nucleotides read TGTGCCAGTCAGGGACAGGGAGGTTTTTATCTGGGAGCTTTCTTT. As protein: CASQGQGGFYLGAFF. The chain carries TRBV6-5 and TRBJ1-1, with 9 bases that match TRBD1. The length of the CDR3 is 15 residues. Germline V gene lookup returns CDR1 MNHEY and CDR2 SVGAGI. The V and J ends lost 9 bases and 10 bases, in that order; junction bases with no gene match: 18.

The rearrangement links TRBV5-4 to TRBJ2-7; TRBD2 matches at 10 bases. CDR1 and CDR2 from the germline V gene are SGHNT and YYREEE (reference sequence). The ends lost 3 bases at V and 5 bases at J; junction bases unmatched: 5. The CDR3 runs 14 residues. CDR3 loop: CASSYGLAANEQYF. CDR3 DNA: TGTGCCAGCAGCTATGGACTAGCGGCTAACGAGCAGTACTTC.

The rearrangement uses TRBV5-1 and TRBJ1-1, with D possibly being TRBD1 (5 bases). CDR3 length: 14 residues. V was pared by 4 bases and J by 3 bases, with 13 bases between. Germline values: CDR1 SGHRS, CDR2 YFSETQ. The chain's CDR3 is CASSPGGSDTEAFF. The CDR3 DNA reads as TGCGCCAGCAGCCCGGGGGGGTCGGACACTGAAGCTTTCTTT.

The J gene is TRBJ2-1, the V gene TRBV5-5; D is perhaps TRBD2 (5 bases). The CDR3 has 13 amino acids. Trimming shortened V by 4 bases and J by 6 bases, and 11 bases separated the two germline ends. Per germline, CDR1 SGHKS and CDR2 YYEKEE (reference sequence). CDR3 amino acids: CASSRPEGNEQFF. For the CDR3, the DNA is TGTGCCAGCAGCCGACCAGAGGGCAATGAGCAGTTCTTC.

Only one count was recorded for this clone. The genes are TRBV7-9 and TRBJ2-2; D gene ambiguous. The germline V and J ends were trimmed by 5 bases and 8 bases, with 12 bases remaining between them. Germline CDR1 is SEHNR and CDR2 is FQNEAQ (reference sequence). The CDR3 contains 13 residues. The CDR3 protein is CASSSSARGELFF. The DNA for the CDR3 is TGTGCCAGCAGCAGCTCGGCTAGGGGGGAGCTGTTTTTT.

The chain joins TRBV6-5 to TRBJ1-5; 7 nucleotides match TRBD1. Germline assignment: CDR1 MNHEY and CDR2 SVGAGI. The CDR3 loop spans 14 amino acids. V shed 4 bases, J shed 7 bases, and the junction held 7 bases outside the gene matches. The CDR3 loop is CASSSATGRQPQHF. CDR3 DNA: TGTGCCAGCAGTTCGGCGACAGGGAGACAGCCCCAGCATTTT.

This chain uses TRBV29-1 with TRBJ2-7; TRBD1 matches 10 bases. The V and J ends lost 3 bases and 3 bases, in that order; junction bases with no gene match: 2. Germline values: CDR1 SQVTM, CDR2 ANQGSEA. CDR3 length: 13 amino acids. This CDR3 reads CSVEGQGIYEQYF. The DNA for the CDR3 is TGCAGCGTTGAGGGACAGGGGATCTACGAGCAGTACTTC.

The CDR3 loop reads CASSLASGKGGPYEQYF. In DNA, the CDR3 is TGCGCCAGCAGCTTGGCTAGCGGGAAAGGGGGCCCCTACGAGCAGTACTTC. The genes are TRBV5-1 and TRBJ2-7; 9 bases line up with TRBD2. V lost 0 bases to trimming and J lost 2 bases; unmatched junction nucleotides: 9. The CDR3 has 17 amino acids. CDR1 is SGHRS, CDR2 YFSETQ, per germline.